One sample yielded the 21 T cell receptor beta chains listed below, sequenced in a study of T-cell reconstitution after alpha-beta-depleted transplantation in children. A library of TCRbeta sequences, prepared with unique molecular identifiers, was generated. TCRdb passed the PCR reads through MiXCR, listing each CDR3 protein once. The sample comprises more than 200,000 distinct CDR3 sequences, over 20% of which are singletons, and about 2.6% rests with the top ten. The sample here was PBMCs, taken before TCRalphabeta/CD19-depleted stem cell transplant. The receptor source for this set is a girl aged 2 to 9 with Fanconi anemia, due to receive a stem cell transplant.

This clonotype was observed many times. The gene calls are TRBV29-1 and TRBJ2-2, with 7 bases fitting TRBD1. The CDR3 has 14 residues. Looked up from germline, CDR1 is SQVTM and CDR2 is ANQGSEA. The J segment lost 3 bases and the V segment lost 4 bases, leaving 5 bases of the junction unmatched. This chain's CDR3 is CSVGQGSDTGELFF. CDR3 in DNA: TGCAGCGTTGGACAGGGATCGGACACCGGGGAGCTGTTTTTT.

This clonotype was counted a few times. Written as DNA, the CDR3 is TGCAGTGCTCTGACAGTGAATGAAGCTTTCTTT. The encoded protein is CSALTVNEAFF. The V gene is TRBV20-1, the J gene TRBJ1-1, with a weak D call TRBD1 (5 bases). V lost 5 bases to trimming and J lost 7 bases, with 11 bases between them. The germline V gene encodes CDR1 DFQATT and CDR2 SNEGSKA (reference sequence). CDR3 length equals 11 residues.

This chain connects TRBV29-1 to TRBJ1-1; no clear D. This CDR3 is built from 12 residues. V was pared by 4 bases and J by 0 bases, with 6 bases between. Per the germline V gene, CDR1 is SQVTM and CDR2 is ANQGSEA. CDR3 DNA sequence: TGCAGCGTTGTGGGGATGAACACTGAAGCTTTCTTT. Translating it yields CSVVGMNTEAFF. Full variable domain (missing parts from reference TRBV29-1 and TRBJ1-1): SAVISQKPSRDICQRGTSLTIQCQVDSQVTMMFWYRQQPGQSLTLIATANQGSEATYESGFVIDKFPISRPNLTFSTLTVSNMSPEDSSIYLCSVVGMNTEAFFGQGTRLTVV.

This clonotype has a handful of counts. The CDR3 protein is CASSFLQGNTEAFF. CDR3 DNA: TGTGCCAGCAGCTTCCTACAGGGGAACACTGAAGCTTTCTTT. The chain combines TRBV7-9 with TRBJ1-1; D may be TRBD1 (6 bases). Germline V gene sequence: CDR1 SEHNR, CDR2 FQNEAQ (reference sequence). The CDR3 loop spans 14 amino acids. Trimming took off 3 bases at V and 1 base at J, with 9 bases between the two ends.

This clonotype was detected once. V is TRBV20-1 and J is TRBJ2-7; D call uncertain. CDR3 length: 12 amino acids. V was cut by 6 bases and J by 5 bases, with 14 bases left in between. Germline V gives CDR1 DFQATT, CDR2 SNEGSKA (reference sequence). In DNA, the CDR3 is TGCAGTGCCCGCCGGACCGTAGACGAGCAGTACTTC. Translated, it gives CSARRTVDEQYF.

This clonotype has a count of ten or more. The rearrangement joins TRBV20-1 to TRBJ2-1, with 10 bases lining up with TRBD2. The length of the CDR3 is 14 residues. V shed 7 bases, J shed 9 bases, and the junction held 12 bases outside the gene matches. The germline CDR1 and CDR2 sequences are DFQATT and SNEGSKA (reference sequence). The CDR3 reads CSGAGGPHRGEQFF. As DNA, the CDR3 is TGCAGTGGAGCGGGAGGGCCCCACAGGGGTGAGCAGTTCTTC.

The genes are TRBV20-1 and TRBJ2-3; 12 bases align to TRBD2. Germline trimming cut 3 bases from V and 2 bases from J; bases unmatched to any gene: 6. The CDR3 is 16 residues long. Germline V gene data show CDR1 as DFQATT and CDR2 as SNEGSKA (reference sequence). Here the CDR3 reads CSASRGLAGLTDTQYF. CDR3 sequence (DNA): TGCAGTGCTAGCCGTGGACTAGCGGGACTCACAGATACGCAGTATTTT.

This clonotype turned up a few times. The J gene is TRBJ2-7, the V gene TRBV6-5; no clear D. Looked up from germline, CDR1 is MNHEY and CDR2 is SVGAGI. The V end lost 2 bases, the J end lost 2 bases, and 13 bases lay between the germline ends. The CDR3 has 15 amino acids. Written as DNA, the CDR3 is TGTGCCAGCAGTTACATTAAGACACGTACCTACGAGCAGTACTTC. It translates to CASSYIKTRTYEQYF.

Ten or more counts support this clonotype. The chain uses TRBV20-1 and TRBJ2-1; 8 nucleotides align to TRBD2. The CDR3 length is 14 residues. The V and J ends lost 4 bases and 0 bases, in that order; junction bases with no gene match: 2. Germline CDR1 is DFQATT and CDR2 is SNEGSKA (reference sequence). The CDR3 nucleotides are TGCAGTGCTACCGGGACTAGCTCCTACAATGAGCAGTTCTTC. Translating it yields CSATGTSSYNEQFF.

The chain links TRBV25-1 to TRBJ2-2; 8 nucleotides match TRBD1. Germline assignment: CDR1 MGHDK and CDR2 SYGVNS. The length of the CDR3 is 15 residues. V was pared by 3 bases and J by 6 bases, with 6 bases of the junction left unmatched. Here the CDR3 DNA reads TGTGCCAGCAGTGAGGTGGACAGGGAGGCCGGGGAGCTGTTTTTT. Residues: CASSEVDREAGELFF.

This clonotype came up many times. The chain links TRBV29-1 to TRBJ2-5; TRBD1 might be the D (5 bases). The germline CDR1 and CDR2 sequences are SQVTM and ANQGSEA. This CDR3 spans 12 amino acids. The CDR3: CSTRGPGETQYF. The CDR3 DNA reads as TGCAGTACTCGAGGTCCAGGGGAGACCCAGTACTTC.

DNA of the CDR3: TGCGCCAGCAGCCAAGCACATGGGCGGAGAATCAATGAGCAGTTCTTC. Its protein is CASSQAHGRRINEQFF. The chain recombines TRBV4-1 with TRBJ2-1, with D uncertain. CDR3 length equals 16 residues. Germline CDR1 is MGHRA and CDR2 is YSYEKL. The V end was cut by 1 base, the J end by 6 bases, with 16 bases between.

V usage is TRBV29-1 and J usage is TRBJ2-1, with a weak D call TRBD2 (6 bases). The CDR3 is 15 residues long. V was pared by 0 bases and J by 12 bases, with 21 bases between. The germline gives CDR1 SQVTM, CDR2 ANQGSEA. CDR3 bases: TGCAGCGTTGAAGAAATACCCGGCCATTGGGGAGGGCAGTTCTTC. Translation: CSVEEIPGHWGGQFF.

The V gene is TRBV6-5, the J gene TRBJ2-5, with D unresolved. The CDR3 covers 17 residues. Trimming removed 2 bases from V and 1 base from J, with 17 bases in between. CDR1 is MNHEY, CDR2 SVGAGI, per germline. CDR3 DNA sequence: TGTGCCAGCAGTTACGCGAACGGTTTACGGTCCCAAGAGACCCAGTACTTC. This codes for CASSYANGLRSQETQYF.

In its sample, this clonotype was seen many times. The chain carries TRBV27 and TRBJ2-1; 12 nucleotides line up with TRBD1. CDR3 length equals 17 residues. The V gene end was trimmed by 6 bases and the J gene end by 6 bases; junction bases not matched to a gene: 12. Looked up from germline, CDR1 is MNHEY and CDR2 is SMNVEV (reference sequence). The CDR3 DNA is TGTGCCAGCAGCAGCCCCTGGGGGACAGGGGGCCCCAATGAGCAGTTCTTC. Its translation: CASSSPWGTGGPNEQFF.

In its sample, this clonotype was seen many times. The genes are TRBV5-4 and TRBJ2-5, with TRBD1 matching 9 bases. Trimming at V came to 2 bases and at J to 4 bases, leaving 6 bases not matched to a gene. The germline V gene encodes CDR1 SGHNT and CDR2 YYREEE (reference sequence). The CDR3 covers 15 residues. In DNA, the CDR3 is TGTGCCAGCAGCTTTATCCCGACAGGGGGAGAGACCCAGTACTTC. As protein: CASSFIPTGGETQYF.

This clonotype was observed a few times. The chain is built from TRBV5-1 and TRBJ2-5, with 8 bases lining up with TRBD1. The CDR3 consists of 15 residues. Germline V gene data show CDR1 as SGHRS and CDR2 as YFSETQ. The ends lost 1 base at V and 2 bases at J; junction bases unmatched: 4. CDR3 in DNA: TGCGCCAGCAGCTTGAGCAGGGGGCGGCAAGAGACCCAGTACTTC. Its protein product is CASSLSRGRQETQYF.

V and J are TRBV20-1 and TRBJ2-1; D gene ambiguous. CDR3 size: 13 residues. CDR1 DFQATT and CDR2 SNEGSKA come from the germline V gene (reference sequence). V gave up 8 bases and J gave up 3 bases, with 14 bases separating them. CDR3 sequence: CSTDLMSYNEQFF. The CDR3 DNA sequence: TGCAGTACCGACTTGATGAGCTACAATGAGCAGTTCTTC.

This clonotype was detected many times. The gene calls are TRBV20-1 and TRBJ2-7, with TRBD2 matching 8 bases. CDR1 is DFQATT, CDR2 SNEGSKA, per germline (reference sequence). The CDR3 sequence is 14 residues long. V shed 3 bases, J shed 0 bases, and the junction held 4 bases outside the gene matches. The CDR3 DNA reads as TGCAGTGCTAGGCTGGCGGGAGGCTCCTACGAGCAGTACTTC. Amino acids: CSARLAGGSYEQYF.

The J gene is TRBJ2-7, the V gene TRBV20-1; D is possibly TRBD1 (6 bases). Germline V CDR1 and CDR2: DFQATT, SNEGSKA (reference sequence). The CDR3 totals 13 residues. V shed 7 bases and J shed 0 bases, with 13 bases lying between them. The CDR3 DNA follows: TGCAGTGGGCTTCTAGGGGGCTCCTACGAGCAGTACTTC. Translated, it gives CSGLLGGSYEQYF.

The chain recombines TRBV20-1 with TRBJ1-5; perhaps TRBD1 as D (6 bases). Germline CDR1 reads DFQATT; CDR2 reads SNEGSKA (reference sequence). The CDR3 loop spans 14 amino acids. Between the trimmed V and J ends, which lost 1 base and 5 bases, there was a span of 12 bases. CDR3 in DNA: TGCAGTGCTAGAGTGGGGGCTCGGGATCAGCCCCAGCATTTT. Translated, it gives CSARVGARDQPQHF.